This T cell receptor (beta chain) was captured by sequencing in a study of shared clonotypes between healthy human individuals. This clone was recorded at least ten times. Its antigen is not known. V dropped 6 bases and J dropped 4 bases, with 15 bases sitting between them. The CDR3 is made up of 14 amino acids. Germline V gives CDR1 SGHVS, CDR2 FQNEAQ. Study-wide results and limits: The study sampled only blood, and tissue repertoires likely differ.

Genomic DNA of unsorted samples came from roughly 90 million PBMCs. Deep-level running was used for the assay. Bulk PBMC genomic DNA spanned ten immunoSEQ deep plates. The data were produced by immunoSEQ multiplex PCR, yet TCRdb's version contains in-frame clones alone and is incomplete. The sample records 450,000 to 550,000 clones, around 74% being singletons. V gene TRBV7-8 combines with J gene TRBJ2-5; the D gene could be TRBD1 or TRBD2 (5 bases each). Sequencing was performed on PBMCs. The sequence was collected from a woman aged 40 to 50 in good health. Some clones in this sample may be carry-over from other donors' samples. The CDR3 nucleotides are TGTGCCAGCAGTTCCACTTCGGGACCAGAGACCCAGTACTTC. It codes for CASSSTSGPETQYF.